This T cell receptor beta chain is drawn from a study of blood T cells in healthy people across ages (dated by TCRdb to between 2014 and 2016). About the study as a whole: Template switching captured roughly one uniquely barcoded TCR beta cDNA molecule per two T cells in model experiments. The study measured age-related changes in TCR beta repertoire diversity using deep sequencing normalized with unique cDNA molecular identifiers. Donors were grouped into four age groups: young (average roughly 17 years), middle-aged (roughly 38), aged (approximately 67) and long-lived (around 80). To avoid experimental bias, donors of different ages were distributed randomly across sequencing lanes. Two additional independent replicas of 1 million unique cDNA reads from the same blood draw were analyzed for two donors (one aged 18 to 30 and one aged 80 or older). Findings and caveats that apply to the study as a whole: Compared with the aged group, the long-lived group had more naive CD4+ T cells, fewer expanded clones and increased TCR diversity, a pattern suggesting age selection. Since profiling was done on bulk unsorted PBMCs, naive and antigen-experienced compartments could not be conclusively compared. As age increased, observed TCR beta diversity per million T cells dropped in a roughly linear way, and a significant reduction was already evident by age 40. Because donor CMV infection status was unknown, age-related changes in expanded clonotypes were potentially confounded. Total diversity estimates from one million sequenced T cells were considered lower bounds and underestimates. The percentage of naive T cells measured by flow cytometry correlated strongly with observed TCR beta diversity.

The approximately 39 donors, aged about 6 to 100 years, were systemically healthy Caucasian individuals from Russia. Ten milliliters of peripheral blood were drawn from each donor into EDTA-treated Vacutainer tubes. Ficoll-Paque density-gradient centrifugation was used to isolate PBMCs, with at least 6.5 million per sample. Trizol reagent was used to extract total RNA from PBMCs, with at least 5.5 micrograms per sample. For every donor, flow cytometry on a PBMC aliquot measured the percentage of naive CD45RAhigh/CD27high T cells. Libraries came from 5' RACE. Sequencing was performed on an Illumina HiSeq 2500. A second PCR of about 7 to 12 cycles was run with a J-beta primer mix and a sample-barcoded 5' primer. A template-switch 5' adaptor carrying 12 random nucleotides introduced a unique molecular identifier onto each TCR beta cDNA molecule. Each sample yielded at least 3 million CDR3-containing paired-end reads. First-strand cDNA synthesis was performed from all RNA using the Mint cDNA synthesis kit, with priming by a TRBC-specific oligonucleotide. Following uracil-DNA glycosylase treatment, all cDNA underwent a first 18-cycle PCR with the universal primers M1SS and BC2_uni_R. In the original analysis: Normalization of each sample was performed by random selection of 1 million high-quality reads, each carrying a distinct molecular identifier. Instead of being binned into consensus sequences, reads that shared molecular identifiers were thrown out. MiTCR, with a Q25 quality threshold and the strictest error-elimination algorithm, was used for CDR3 identification, clonotype clustering and error correction. A nonparametric unseen species model using Euler transformation provided a lower-bound estimate of total TCR beta diversity. The public reads were quality trimmed at Q25 with fastp and then assembled into clones with MiXCR by TCRdb, keeping productive beta chains. Each CDR3 protein gets just one entry, which takes the most common genes and DNA from the rows behind it. The V and J calls and clone size come from TCRdb's table, not from the authors' own analysis. This sample has hundreds of thousands of distinct CDR3 sequences in its table, and 22% of those were observed once. The ten biggest clones cover 20% to 25% of the sample.

CDR1 and CDR2 were assigned from the germline V gene as KGHSH and LQKENI. From V the trimming removes 4 bases and from J it removes 6 bases, while the gene matches leave 9 bases of the junction unaccounted for. The CDR3 runs 15 residues from the cysteine to the phenylalanine. Only the CDR3 part of the read is kept: 45 bases, read in frame from the first base. This clonotype was seen only once. Which antigen it targets is not known. Base qualities are missing; no much larger clone stands one base away. Single-read evidence is weak. The specimen sequenced was blood. The rearrangement combines TRBV18 with TRBJ2-7, with TRBD1 identical over 10 junction bases. The origin of this receptor is a man aged 65 to 79 in good health. The CDR3 protein is CASSQSGTGVGEQYF. The nucleotides are TGTGCCAGCTCACAATCCGGGACAGGGGTCGGCGAGCAGTACTTC.